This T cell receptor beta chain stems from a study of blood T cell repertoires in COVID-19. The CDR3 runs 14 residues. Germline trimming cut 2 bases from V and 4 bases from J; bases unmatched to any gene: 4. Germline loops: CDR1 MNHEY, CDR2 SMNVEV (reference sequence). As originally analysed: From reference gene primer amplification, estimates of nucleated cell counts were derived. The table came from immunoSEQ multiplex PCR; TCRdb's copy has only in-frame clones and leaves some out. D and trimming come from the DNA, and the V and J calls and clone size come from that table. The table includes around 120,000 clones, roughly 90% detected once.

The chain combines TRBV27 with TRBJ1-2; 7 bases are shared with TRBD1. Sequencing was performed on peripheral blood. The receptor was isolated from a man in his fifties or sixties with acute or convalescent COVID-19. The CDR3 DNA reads TGTGCCAGCAGTTTAGTTCCAGGGGGCTATGGCTACACCTTC. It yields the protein CASSLVPGGYGYTF.